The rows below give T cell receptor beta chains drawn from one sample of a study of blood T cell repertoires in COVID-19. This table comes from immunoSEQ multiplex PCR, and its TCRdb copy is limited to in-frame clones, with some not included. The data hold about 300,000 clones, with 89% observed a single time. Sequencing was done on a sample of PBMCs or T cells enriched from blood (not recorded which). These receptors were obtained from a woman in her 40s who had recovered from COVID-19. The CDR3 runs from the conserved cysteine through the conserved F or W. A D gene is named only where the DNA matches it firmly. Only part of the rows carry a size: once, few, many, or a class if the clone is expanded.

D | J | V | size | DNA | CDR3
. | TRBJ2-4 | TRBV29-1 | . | TGCAGCGTTGCGAGGGGAGGCATTCAGTACTTC | CSVARGGIQYF
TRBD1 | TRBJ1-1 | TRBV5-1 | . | TGCGCCAGCAGCTCTAGACAGGGTAATTGGGTGAACACTGAAGCTTTCTTT | CASSSRQGNWVNTEAFF
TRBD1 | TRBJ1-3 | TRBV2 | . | TGTGCCAGCAGTGACAGGGGGGTTGGAAACACCATATATTTT | CASSDRGVGNTIYF
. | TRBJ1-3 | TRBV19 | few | TGTGCCGGGAGGCCCCCACGGCAGAATCATTTT | CAGRPPRQNHF
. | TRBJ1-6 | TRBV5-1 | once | TGCGCCAGCAGCTCGGGCGACGCTCAGGGTAATTCACCCCTCCACTTT | CASSSGDAQGNSPLHF
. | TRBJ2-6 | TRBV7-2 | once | TGTGCCAGCAGCTTGTTACTCCAGGGCTCTGGGGCCAACGTCCTGACTTTC | CASSLLLQGSGANVLTF
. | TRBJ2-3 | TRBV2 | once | TGTGCCAGCAGTGAGGGCAGGGAAGATACGCAGTATTTT | CASSEGREDTQYF
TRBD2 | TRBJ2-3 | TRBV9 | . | TGTGCCAGCAACCCCAGGGGAGGGCTAGCGGGGGGCACAGATACGCAGTATTTT | CASNPRGGLAGGTDTQYF
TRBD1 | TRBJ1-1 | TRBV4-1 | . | TGCGCCAGCAGCCGCTGGGACAGGCTAAACACTGAAGCTTTCTTT | CASSRWDRLNTEAFF
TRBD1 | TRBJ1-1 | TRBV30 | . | TGTGCCTGGAGTTGGACAGGGGGGAACACTGAAGCTTTCTTT | CAWSWTGGNTEAFF
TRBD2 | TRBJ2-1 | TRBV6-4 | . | TGTGCCAGCCCGCATAGCGGGACGCTCAGCGGCGAGCAGTTCTTC | CASPHSGTLSGEQFF
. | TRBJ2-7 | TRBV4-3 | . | TGCGCCAGCAGCCAAGATTCCCTCTCCTACGAGCAGTACTTC | CASSQDSLSYEQYF
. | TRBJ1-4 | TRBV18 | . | TGTGCCAGCTCACCGCCAGGAGAAAAACTGTTTTTT | CASSPPGEKLFF
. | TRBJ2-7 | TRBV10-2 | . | TGCGCCAGCAGTGATCGGGTAGGCGGAGCCTACGAGCAGTACTTC | CASSDRVGGAYEQYF
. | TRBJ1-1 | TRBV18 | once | TGTGCCAGCTCAGGGACTCAAGGGTGGGACACTGAAGCTTTCTTT | CASSGTQGWDTEAFF
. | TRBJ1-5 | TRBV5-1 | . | TGCGCCAGCAGCTTGGGGGGAGGCGATCAGCCCCAGCATTTT | CASSLGGGDQPQHF
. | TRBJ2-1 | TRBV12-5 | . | TGTGCTAGTGGTTTTCACAGGTACAATGAGCAGTTCTTC | CASGFHRYNEQFF
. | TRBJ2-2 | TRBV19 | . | TGTGCCAGTAGACCTAGCGCAAACACCGGGGAGCTGTTTTTT | CASRPSANTGELFF
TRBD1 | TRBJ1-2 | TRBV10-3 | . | TGTGCCATCAGTGACCCCGGGACAGGGGTTTCCCTTGATGGCTACACCTTC | CAISDPGTGVSLDGYTF
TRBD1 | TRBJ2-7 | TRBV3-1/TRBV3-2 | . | TGTGCCAGCAGCCATGCACAGGGGGCGAACGAGCAGTACTTC | CASSHAQGANEQYF
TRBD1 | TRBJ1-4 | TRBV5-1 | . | TGCGCCAGCAGCCTTGGACAGGGCGATGAAAAACTGTTTTTT | CASSLGQGDEKLFF
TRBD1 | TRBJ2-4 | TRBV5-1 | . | TGCGCCAGCAGCTTCCAGGGGGACATTCAGTACTTC | CASSFQGDIQYF
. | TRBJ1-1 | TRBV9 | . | TGTGCCAGCAGCGTGGCGCCCGGCGGTGAAGCTTTCTTT | CASSVAPGGEAFF
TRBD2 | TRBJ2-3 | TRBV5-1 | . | TGCGCCAGCAGCTTGGCCTCGGTAGCGGGAACAACAGATACGCAGTATTTT | CASSLASVAGTTDTQYF
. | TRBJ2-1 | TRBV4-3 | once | TGCGCCAGCAGCCAAGATAGGGGAACAGGGTTGAATGAGCAGTTCTTC | CASSQDRGTGLNEQFF
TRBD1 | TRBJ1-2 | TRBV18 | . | TGTGCCAGCTCACCACCGGACAGGGGTAACTATGGCTACACCTTC | CASSPPDRGNYGYTF
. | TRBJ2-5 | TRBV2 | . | TGTGCCAGCAGTAATTTAGTGAGGGAAGAGACCCAGTACTTC | CASSNLVREETQYF
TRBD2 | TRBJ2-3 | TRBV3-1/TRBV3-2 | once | TGTGCCAGCAGCTTAGAAACAACTAGCGGGGGAAACACAGATACGCAGTATTTT | CASSLETTSGGNTDTQYF
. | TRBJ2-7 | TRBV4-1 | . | TGCGCCAGCAGCCAAGACGGGCCCCAGGGGTCTGCCTACGAGCAGTACTTC | CASSQDGPQGSAYEQYF
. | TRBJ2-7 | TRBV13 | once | TGTGCCAGCAGCTTTACTTCTACAGGGAGGGAACACGAGCAGTACTTC | CASSFTSTGREHEQYF
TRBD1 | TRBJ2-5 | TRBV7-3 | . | TGTGCCAGCAGCTTAGGTGCCCAACAGGGGGCGCTTGAGACCCAGTACTTC | CASSLGAQQGALETQYF
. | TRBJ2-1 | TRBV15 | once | TGTGCCACCAGCAGAGATCACGGGAGTTCCTACAATGAGCAGTTCTTC | CATSRDHGSSYNEQFF
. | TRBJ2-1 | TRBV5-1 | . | TGCGCCAGCAGCGAACAGGGTAACGATGAGCAGTTCTTC | CASSEQGNDEQFF
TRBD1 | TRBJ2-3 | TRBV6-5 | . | TGTGCCAGCAGCAGGGACAGGGGAACAGATACGCAGTATTTT | CASSRDRGTDTQYF
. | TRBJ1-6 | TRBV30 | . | TGTGCCTGGCTTTCCGGGAGCCTCTATAATTCACCCCTCCACTTT | CAWLSGSLYNSPLHF
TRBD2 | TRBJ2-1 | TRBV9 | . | TGTGCCAGCAGCGGACAACCAGGGACTACCGATGAGCAGTTCTTC | CASSGQPGTTDEQFF
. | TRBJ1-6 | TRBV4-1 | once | TGCGCCAGCAGCCAAGTAGATAGAGAGAGTTCACCCCTCCACTTT | CASSQVDRESSPLHF
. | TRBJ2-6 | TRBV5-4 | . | TGTGCCAGCAGCTTCATGGAGTCTGGGGCCAACGTCCTGACTTTC | CASSFMESGANVLTF
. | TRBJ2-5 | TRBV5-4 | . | TGTGCCAGCAGCTTGGGGGGCATTGGTAGGTCCTATGGGACCCAGTACTTC | CASSLGGIGRSYGTQYF
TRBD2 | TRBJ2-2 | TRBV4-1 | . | TGCGCCAGCAGCCTAGCCCCACTAGCGGGGGGATGGACCGGGGAGCTGTTTTTT | CASSLAPLAGGWTGELFF
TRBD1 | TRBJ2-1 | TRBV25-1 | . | TGTGCCAGCAGTGAATCAGCGAGGACAGGGTATCGGGGTGAGCAGTTCTTC | CASSESARTGYRGEQFF